The 11 T cell receptor beta chains below all came from one sample that was sequenced in a study of T-cell reconstitution after alpha-beta-depleted transplantation in children. Unique molecular identifiers were used to barcode this TCRbeta library. TCRdb reprocessed the PCR reads with MiXCR, giving one entry per CDR3 protein. The sample comprises about 980,000 distinct CDR3 sequences, 25% to 35% of which are singletons, and approximately 30% rests with the top ten. Sequences were derived from PBMCs, mostly from graft donor cells, sampled 360 days after TCRalphabeta/CD19-depleted stem cell transplant. These TCRs come from a boy less than two years old who had a stem cell transplant for SCID, so the T cells may come from the graft donor.

The CDR3 DNA is TGCGCCAGCAGCCTGACGAGGGGACAGGGGATAGCGCAGTATTTT. Encoded protein: CASSLTRGQGIAQYF. The chain recombines TRBV4-3 with TRBJ2-3, with 10 bases matching TRBD1. Germline V gene sequence: CDR1 LGHNA, CDR2 YSLEER. The ends lost 4 bases at V and 10 bases at J; junction bases unmatched: 11. This CDR3 has 15 residues.

The rearrangement joins TRBV6-2 or TRBV6-3 to TRBJ2-2; the D gene is possibly TRBD1 (5 bases). Germline CDR1 reads MNHEY; CDR2 reads SVGEGT. This CDR3 has 18 amino acids. V lost 8 bases and J lost 7, with 29 bases in between. CDR3 in amino acids: CASQVGRQNRLFSGELFF. CDR3 DNA sequence: TGTGCCAGCCAAGTGGGGCGCCAAAACAGGTTATTTAGCGGGGAGCTGTTTTTT.

This chain connects TRBV29-1 to TRBJ2-7; TRBD1 or TRBD2 may be the D gene (7 bases each). V lost 6 bases and J lost 4, with 16 bases in between. Germline CDR1 is SQVTM and CDR2 is ANQGSEA. This CDR3 is 13 amino acids long. Here the CDR3 DNA reads TGCAGCGTGCAGCACAGGGGAGGGTACGAGCAGTACTTC. Translated: CSVQHRGGYEQYF.

The sample holds a few counts of this clonotype. The rearrangement links TRBV20-1 to TRBJ2-5; no firm D call. V shed 6 bases and J shed 1 base, with 15 bases lying between them. Germline CDR1 is DFQATT and CDR2 is SNEGSKA (reference sequence). The CDR3 length is 14 residues. The CDR3 region is CSAQPGATQETQYF. In DNA form, the CDR3 reads TGCAGTGCACAGCCTGGAGCGACCCAAGAGACCCAGTACTTC.

A few counts support this clonotype. The chain links TRBV20-1 to TRBJ2-3, with D perhaps matching TRBD2 (6 bases). Germline CDR1 DFQATT, CDR2 SNEGSKA (reference sequence). Trimming stripped 4 bases from V and 5 bases from J, with 19 bases between. This CDR3 has 15 residues. The CDR3 here is CSAIVWRGGQDTQYF. The DNA for the CDR3 is TGCAGTGCTATCGTCTGGCGGGGCGGGCAAGATACGCAGTATTTT.

The chain combines TRBV10-3 with TRBJ1-1; possible D gene TRBD1, 5 bases. The CDR3 length is 18 residues. V gave up 2 bases and J gave up 1 base, with 20 bases separating them. From germline, CDR1 is ENHRY and CDR2 SYGVKD. CDR3 in amino acids: CAISEPTPGLQGNTEAFF. The CDR3 DNA is TGTGCCATCAGTGAGCCTACCCCGGGTTTGCAGGGGAACACTGAAGCTTTCTTT.

There are a few counts of this clonotype. An end of the junction does not agree with germline; a read error may underlie this. The V and J genes are TRBV19 and TRBJ2-1; D is perhaps TRBD1 or TRBD2 (6 bases each). The length of the CDR3 is 15 residues. Germline V lookup: CDR1 LNHDA, CDR2 SQIVND (reference sequence). CDR3 residues: CASSPIGGMSLLPLF. The CDR3 coding sequence is TGTGCCAGTAGTCCCATAGGGGGGATGTCCCTTCTACCGCTCTTC.

This clonotype has more than one count but fewer than ten. The chain recombines TRBV27 with TRBJ1-1; unclear D gene. V lost 2 bases, J lost 1 base, and 14 bases lay in between. The CDR3 has 16 amino acids. Germline lookup yields CDR1 MNHEY and CDR2 SMNVEV (reference sequence). The CDR3 nucleotides read TGTGCCAGCAGTTTAAGGGTGGCGCACCCGAACACTGAAGCTTTCTTT. Translating gives CASSLRVAHPNTEAFF.

This clonotype was recorded a few times. V gene TRBV20-1 combines with J gene TRBJ1-1, with D hard to call. The CDR3 length is 14 residues. Germline loops: CDR1 DFQATT, CDR2 SNEGSKA (reference sequence). The V and J ends lost 1 base and 3 bases respectively, with 12 bases between them. CDR3 DNA: TGCAGTGCTAGAGGGGAAACCTTTTACACTGAAGCTTTCTTT. Its protein is CSARGETFYTEAFF.

This clonotype was recorded a few times. The genes are TRBV20-1 and TRBJ2-1; D not certain. CDR3 length: 15 residues. With 3 bases removed from V and 4 bases from J, the gap between germline ends came to 16 bases. The V gene's germline CDR1 is DFQATT and CDR2 SNEGSKA (reference sequence). CDR3 nucleotides: TGCAGTGCTAGCTTAGCCACCAGACCTTACAATGAGCAGTTCTTC. It yields the protein CSASLATRPYNEQFF.

The J gene is TRBJ2-1, the V gene TRBV19, with D possibly matching TRBD2 (6 bases). Germline V lookup: CDR1 LNHDA, CDR2 SQIVND (reference sequence). There are 15 residues in the CDR3. Between the trimmed V and J ends, which lost 6 bases and 0 bases, there was a span of 12 bases. CDR3 in DNA: TGTGCCAGTAGCACAAGCGGGCCCTCCTACAATGAGCAGTTCTTC. As protein: CASSTSGPSYNEQFF.